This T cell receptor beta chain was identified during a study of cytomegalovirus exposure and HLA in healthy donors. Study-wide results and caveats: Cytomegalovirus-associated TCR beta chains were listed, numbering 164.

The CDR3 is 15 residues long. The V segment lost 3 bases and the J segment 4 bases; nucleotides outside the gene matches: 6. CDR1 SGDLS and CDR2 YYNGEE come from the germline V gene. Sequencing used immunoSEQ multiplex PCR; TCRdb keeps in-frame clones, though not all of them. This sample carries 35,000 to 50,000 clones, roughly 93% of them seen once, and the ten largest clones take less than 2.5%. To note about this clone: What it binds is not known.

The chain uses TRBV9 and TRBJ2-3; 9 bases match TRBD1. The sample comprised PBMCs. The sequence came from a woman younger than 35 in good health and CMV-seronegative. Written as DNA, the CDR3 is TGTGCCAGCAGCGGAACAGGGGGCGATTCAGATACGCAGTATTTT. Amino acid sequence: CASSGTGGDSDTQYF.